The 9 T cell receptor beta chains in this list originate from one sample, sequenced in a study of CD8 T cells in Susac syndrome. RNA, at about 0.5 to 1 ug, was reverse transcribed with random hexamers. TCRdb analysed the immunoSEQ multiplex PCR reads with MiXCR anew, one entry per CDR3 protein. This table holds hundreds of thousands of distinct CDR3 sequences, 75% to 90% found once. Sequencing was carried out using CD8+ T cells from PBMCs. These receptors were taken from a human donor with multiple sclerosis.

CDR3 sequence (DNA): TGTGCCAGCAGCGCGGCTAGAGTGGGTGGTGAGCAGTTCTTC. It specifies CASSAARVGGEQFF. The chain joins TRBV7-9 to TRBJ2-1; the D is unclear. Trimming pared 5 bases from V and 9 bases from J, leaving 17 bases between. This CDR3 spans 14 amino acids. Germline values: CDR1 SEHNR, CDR2 FQNEAQ (reference sequence). Looking up the rest from reference TRBV7-9 and TRBJ2-1 gives the full variable domain: DTGVSQNPRHKITKRGQNVTFRCDPISEHNRLYWYRQTLGQGPEFLTYFQNEAQLEKSRLLSDRFSAERPKGSFSTLEIQRTEQGDSAMYLCASSAARVGGEQFFGPGTRLTVL.

DNA for the CDR3: TGTGCCAGTAGTATAGGTGGGGGCTCTGAAGCTTTCTTT. Protein product: CASSIGGGSEAFF. The rearrangement uses TRBV19 and TRBJ1-1; TRBD1 is a possible D gene (6 bases). The germline V gene has CDR1 LNHDA and CDR2 SQIVND (reference sequence). This CDR3 comprises 13 residues. V was clipped by 1 base and J by 6 bases, with 9 bases between them.

The genes are TRBV10-3 and TRBJ2-7; 11 nucleotides align to TRBD1. Germline CDR1 reads ENHRY; CDR2 reads SYGVKD. This CDR3 comprises 16 residues. Losses at the gene ends were 3 bases for V and 2 bases for J; bases not matched to a gene: 6. CDR3 protein: CAISDLDRGHPYEQYF. Here the CDR3 DNA reads TGTGCCATCAGTGATCTGGACAGGGGGCATCCCTACGAGCAGTACTTC.

The V call is TRBV4-1, the J call TRBJ2-7; maybe TRBD1 (7 bases). Trimming removed 1 base at V and 6 bases at J, with 19 bases between. Germline values: CDR1 MGHRA, CDR2 YSYEKL. The CDR3 extends over 16 amino acids. CDR3 amino acids: CASSQASGEGAVEQYF. CDR3 DNA sequence: TGCGCCAGCAGCCAAGCTTCGGGAGAGGGGGCTGTCGAGCAGTACTTC.

The V gene is TRBV3-1, the J gene TRBJ2-2; the match to TRBD2 covers 10 bases. Looked up from germline, CDR1 is LGHDT and CDR2 is YNNKEL (reference sequence). The J segment lost 2 bases and the V segment lost 3 bases, leaving 9 bases of the junction unmatched. The length of the CDR3 is 18 residues. CDR3 DNA sequence: TGTGCCAGCAGCCATCTAGCGGGGGCCCGTGTCAACACCGGGGAGCTGTTTTTT. This sequence encodes CASSHLAGARVNTGELFF.

This chain links TRBV7-9 with TRBJ1-5, with D hard to call. Germline assignment: CDR1 SEHNR and CDR2 FQNEAQ (reference sequence). V was trimmed by 2 bases and J by 0 bases, leaving 8 bases between them. This CDR3 contains 15 residues. CDR3 sequence reads: CASSLYPDSNQPQHF. The CDR3 DNA reads TGTGCCAGCAGCTTATACCCGGATAGCAATCAGCCCCAGCATTTT.

CDR3 nucleotide sequence: TGTGCCAGCAGTTTACATGGAGGGAACAATCAGCCCCAGCATTTT. It translates to CASSLHGGNNQPQHF. V gene TRBV27 combines with J gene TRBJ1-5; D remains ambiguous. This CDR3 is 15 amino acids long. The germline V gene has CDR1 MNHEY and CDR2 SMNVEV (reference sequence). V lost 2 bases and J 3 bases, leaving 11 bases between the germline ends.

This clonotype was seen just once. The rearrangement uses TRBV30 and TRBJ1-4; TRBD1 is a possible D gene (5 bases). V dropped 0 bases and J dropped 4 bases, with 15 bases sitting between them. This CDR3 contains 16 residues. Germline V gene sequence: CDR1 GTSNPN, CDR2 SVGIG (reference sequence). CDR3 coding DNA: TGTGCCTGGAGTGTACTGGAGGGGATTGGTAATGAAAAACTGTTTTTT. Translation gives CAWSVLEGIGNEKLFF.

The rearrangement uses TRBV7-6 and TRBJ2-2; 15 nucleotides line up with TRBD2. The V gene's germline CDR1 is SGHVS and CDR2 FNYEAQ. This CDR3 has 19 residues. J was trimmed by 3 bases and V by 5 bases; bases with no gene match: 10. The CDR3, as DNA: TGTGCCAGCAGCGCTGCGGGACTAGCGGGGGGCGGGGACACCGGGGAGCTGTTTTTT. The encoded protein is CASSAAGLAGGGDTGELFF.